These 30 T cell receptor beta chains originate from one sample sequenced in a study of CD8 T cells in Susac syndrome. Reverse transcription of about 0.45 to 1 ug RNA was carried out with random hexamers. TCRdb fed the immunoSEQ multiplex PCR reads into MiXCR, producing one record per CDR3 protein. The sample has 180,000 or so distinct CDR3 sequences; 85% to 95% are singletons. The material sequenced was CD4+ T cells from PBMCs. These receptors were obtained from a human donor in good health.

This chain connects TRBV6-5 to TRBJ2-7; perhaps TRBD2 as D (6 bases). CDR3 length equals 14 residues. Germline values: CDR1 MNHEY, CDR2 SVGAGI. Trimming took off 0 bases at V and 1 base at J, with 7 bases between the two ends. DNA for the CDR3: TGTGCCAGCAGTTACTCGGGGAGGTCCTACGAGCAGTACTTC. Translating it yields CASSYSGRSYEQYF.

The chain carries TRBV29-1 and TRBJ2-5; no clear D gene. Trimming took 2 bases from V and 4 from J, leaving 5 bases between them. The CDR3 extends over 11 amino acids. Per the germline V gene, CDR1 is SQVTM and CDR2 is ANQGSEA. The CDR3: CSVENRETQYF. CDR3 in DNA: TGCAGCGTTGAAAATCGAGAGACCCAGTACTTC.

CDR3 loop: CASSQDSRQAGQETQYF. As DNA, the CDR3 is TGTGCCAGCAGCCAAGATTCCAGACAGGCGGGACAGGAGACCCAGTACTTC. This rearrangement joins TRBV4-2 to TRBJ2-5; possibly TRBD1 for D (7 bases). V was clipped by 0 bases and J by 5 bases, with 19 bases between them. The CDR3 totals 17 residues. Per germline, CDR1 LGHNA and CDR2 YNFKEQ.

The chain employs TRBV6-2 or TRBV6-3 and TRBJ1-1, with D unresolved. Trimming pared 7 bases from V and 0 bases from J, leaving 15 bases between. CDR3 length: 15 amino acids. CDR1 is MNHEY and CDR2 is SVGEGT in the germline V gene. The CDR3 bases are TGTGCCAGCACCCCTTTAGGGAAGCTGAACACTGAAGCTTTCTTT. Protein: CASTPLGKLNTEAFF.

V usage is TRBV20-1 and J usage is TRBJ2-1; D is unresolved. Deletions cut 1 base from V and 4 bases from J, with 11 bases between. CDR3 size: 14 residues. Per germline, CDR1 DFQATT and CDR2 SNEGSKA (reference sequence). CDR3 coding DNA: TGCAGTGCTAGAGTCGACTTGGCTTACAATGAGCAGTTCTTC. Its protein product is CSARVDLAYNEQFF.

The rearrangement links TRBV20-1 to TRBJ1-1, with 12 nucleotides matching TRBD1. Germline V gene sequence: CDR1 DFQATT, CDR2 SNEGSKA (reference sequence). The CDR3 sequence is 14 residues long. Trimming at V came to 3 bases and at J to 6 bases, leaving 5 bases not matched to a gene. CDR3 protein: CSASVGQGAAEAFF. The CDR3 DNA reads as TGCAGTGCTAGTGTGGGACAGGGGGCTGCTGAAGCTTTCTTT.

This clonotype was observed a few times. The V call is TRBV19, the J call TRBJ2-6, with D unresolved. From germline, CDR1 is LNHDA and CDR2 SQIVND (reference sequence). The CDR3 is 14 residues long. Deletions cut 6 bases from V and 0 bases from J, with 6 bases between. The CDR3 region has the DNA TGTGCCAGTAGGGACCTCTCTGGGGCCAACGTCCTGACTTTC. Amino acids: CASRDLSGANVLTF.

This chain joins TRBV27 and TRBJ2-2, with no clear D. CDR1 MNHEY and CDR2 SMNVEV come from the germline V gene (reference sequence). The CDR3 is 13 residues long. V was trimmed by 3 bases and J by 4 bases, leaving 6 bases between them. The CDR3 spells CASSLWGTGELFF. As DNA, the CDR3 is TGTGCCAGCAGTTTGTGGGGCACCGGGGAGCTGTTTTTT.

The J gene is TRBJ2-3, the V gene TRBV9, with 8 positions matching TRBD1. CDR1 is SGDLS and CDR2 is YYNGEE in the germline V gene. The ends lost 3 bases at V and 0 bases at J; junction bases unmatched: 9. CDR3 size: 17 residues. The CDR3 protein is CASSGGQALTSTDTQYF. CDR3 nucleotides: TGTGCCAGCAGCGGGGGACAGGCGCTAACTAGCACAGATACGCAGTATTTT.

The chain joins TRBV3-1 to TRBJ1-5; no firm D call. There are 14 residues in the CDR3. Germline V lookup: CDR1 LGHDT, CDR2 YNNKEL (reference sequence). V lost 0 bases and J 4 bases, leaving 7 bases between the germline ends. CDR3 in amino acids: CASSQEFGNQPQHF. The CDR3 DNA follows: TGTGCCAGCAGCCAAGAATTCGGGAATCAGCCCCAGCATTTT.

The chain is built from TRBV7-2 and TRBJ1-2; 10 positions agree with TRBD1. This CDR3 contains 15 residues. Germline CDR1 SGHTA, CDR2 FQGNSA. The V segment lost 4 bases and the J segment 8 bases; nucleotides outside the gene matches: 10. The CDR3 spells CASSSFGTGAQGYTF. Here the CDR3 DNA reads TGTGCCAGCAGCTCCTTCGGGACAGGGGCGCAAGGCTACACCTTC.

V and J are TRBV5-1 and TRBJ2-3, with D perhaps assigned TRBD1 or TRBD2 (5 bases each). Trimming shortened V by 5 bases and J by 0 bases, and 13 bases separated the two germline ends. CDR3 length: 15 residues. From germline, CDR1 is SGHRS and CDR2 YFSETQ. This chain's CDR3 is CASRDEGISTDTQYF. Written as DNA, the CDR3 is TGCGCCAGCAGGGACGAGGGGATTAGCACAGATACGCAGTATTTT.

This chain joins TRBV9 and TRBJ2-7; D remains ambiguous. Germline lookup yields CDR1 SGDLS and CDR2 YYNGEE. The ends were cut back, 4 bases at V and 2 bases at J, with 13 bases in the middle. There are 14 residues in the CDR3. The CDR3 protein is CASSPRTETYEQYF. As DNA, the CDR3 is TGTGCCAGCAGCCCCCGGACGGAAACCTACGAGCAGTACTTC.

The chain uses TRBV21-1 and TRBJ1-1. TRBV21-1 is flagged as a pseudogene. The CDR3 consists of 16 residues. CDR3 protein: CASSKSKGYRNTEAFF. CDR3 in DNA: TGTGCCAGCAGCAAGAGCAAAGGTTATAGGAACACTGAAGCTTTCTTT.

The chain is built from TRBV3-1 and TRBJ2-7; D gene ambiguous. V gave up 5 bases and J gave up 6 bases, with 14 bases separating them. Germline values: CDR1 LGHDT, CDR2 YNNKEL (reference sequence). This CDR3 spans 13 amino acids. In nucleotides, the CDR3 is TGTGCCAGCAGCTGGTCAGGTGCACGCGAGCAGTACTTC. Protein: CASSWSGAREQYF.

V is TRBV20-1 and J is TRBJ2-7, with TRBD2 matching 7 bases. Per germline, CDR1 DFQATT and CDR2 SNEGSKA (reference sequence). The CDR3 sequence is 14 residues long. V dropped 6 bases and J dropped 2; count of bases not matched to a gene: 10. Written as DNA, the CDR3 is TGCAGTGCGAGGAACGAGCGGGATCCCTACGAGCAGTACTTC. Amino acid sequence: CSARNERDPYEQYF.

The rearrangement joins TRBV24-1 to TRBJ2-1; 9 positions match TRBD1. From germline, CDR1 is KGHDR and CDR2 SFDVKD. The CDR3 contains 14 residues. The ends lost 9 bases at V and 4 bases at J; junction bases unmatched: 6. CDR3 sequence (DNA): TGTGCCACCGCCCAGACAGGGGGGTACAATGAGCAGTTCTTC. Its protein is CATAQTGGYNEQFF.

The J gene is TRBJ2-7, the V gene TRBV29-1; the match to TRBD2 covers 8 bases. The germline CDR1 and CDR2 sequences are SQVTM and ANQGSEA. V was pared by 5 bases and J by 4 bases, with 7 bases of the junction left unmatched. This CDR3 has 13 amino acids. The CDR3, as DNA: TGCAGCGTTACCGGGAGGGTTAGGTACGAGCAGTACTTC. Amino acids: CSVTGRVRYEQYF.

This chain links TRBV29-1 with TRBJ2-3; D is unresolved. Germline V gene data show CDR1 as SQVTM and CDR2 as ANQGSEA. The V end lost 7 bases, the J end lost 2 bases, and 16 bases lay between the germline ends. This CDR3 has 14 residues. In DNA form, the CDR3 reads TGCAGCGCTGCTCCCCTAGTAATCACAGATACGCAGTATTTT. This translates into CSAAPLVITDTQYF.

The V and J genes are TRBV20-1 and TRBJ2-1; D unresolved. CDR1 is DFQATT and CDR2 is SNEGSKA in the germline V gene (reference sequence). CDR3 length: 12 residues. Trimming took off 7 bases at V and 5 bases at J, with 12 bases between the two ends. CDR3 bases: TGCAGTGGTTGGCTGCACGACAATGAGCAGTTCTTC. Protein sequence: CSGWLHDNEQFF.

The CDR3 nucleotides are TGTGCCAGCAGCCCCCTGGACAGGGACTACGAGCAGTACTTC. Amino acid sequence: CASSPLDRDYEQYF. The rearrangement joins TRBV28 to TRBJ2-7, with 8 bases fitting TRBD1. This CDR3 contains 14 residues. Losses at the gene ends were 6 bases for V and 3 bases for J; bases not matched to a gene: 7. The V gene's germline CDR1 is MDHEN and CDR2 SYDVKM.

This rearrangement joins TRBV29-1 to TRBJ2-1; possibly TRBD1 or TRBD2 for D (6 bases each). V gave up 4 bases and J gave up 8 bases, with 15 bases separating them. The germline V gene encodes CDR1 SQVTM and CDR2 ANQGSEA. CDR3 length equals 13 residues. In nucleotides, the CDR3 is TGCAGCGTTGGAGGGGGGAGAAACGATGAGCAGTTCTTC. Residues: CSVGGGRNDEQFF.

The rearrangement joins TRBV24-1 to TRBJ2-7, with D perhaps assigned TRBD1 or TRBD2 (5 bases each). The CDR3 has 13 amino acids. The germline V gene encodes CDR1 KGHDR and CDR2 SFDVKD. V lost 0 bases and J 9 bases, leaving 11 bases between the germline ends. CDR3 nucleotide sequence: TGTGCCACCAGTGATTTGGAGGGGCAGGGGCAGTACTTC. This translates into CATSDLEGQGQYF.

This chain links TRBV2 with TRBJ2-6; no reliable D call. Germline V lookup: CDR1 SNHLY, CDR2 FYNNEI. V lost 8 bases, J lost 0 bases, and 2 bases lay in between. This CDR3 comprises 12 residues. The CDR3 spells CASHSGANVLTF. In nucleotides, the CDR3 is TGTGCCAGCCACTCTGGGGCCAACGTCCTGACTTTC.

CDR3 protein: CASSGWPLPEQFF. The CDR3 DNA reads as TGTGCCAGCAGTGGTTGGCCATTACCTGAGCAGTTCTTC. This chain joins TRBV25-1 and TRBJ2-1; D unclear. The germline gives CDR1 MGHDK, CDR2 SYGVNS. This CDR3 region has 13 residues. Trimming took 4 bases from V and 9 from J, leaving 13 bases between them.

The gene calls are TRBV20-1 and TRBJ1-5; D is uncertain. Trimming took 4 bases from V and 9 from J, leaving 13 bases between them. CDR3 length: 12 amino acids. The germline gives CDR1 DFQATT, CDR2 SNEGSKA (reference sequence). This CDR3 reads CSAKGSLLPQHF. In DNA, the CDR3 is TGCAGTGCTAAGGGCTCTCTATTGCCCCAGCATTTT.

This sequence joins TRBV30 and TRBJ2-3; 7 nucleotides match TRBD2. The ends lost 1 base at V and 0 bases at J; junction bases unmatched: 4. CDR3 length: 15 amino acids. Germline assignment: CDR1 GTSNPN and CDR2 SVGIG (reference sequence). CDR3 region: CAWSALAASTDTQYF. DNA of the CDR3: TGTGCCTGGAGTGCTCTAGCGGCTAGCACAGATACGCAGTATTTT.

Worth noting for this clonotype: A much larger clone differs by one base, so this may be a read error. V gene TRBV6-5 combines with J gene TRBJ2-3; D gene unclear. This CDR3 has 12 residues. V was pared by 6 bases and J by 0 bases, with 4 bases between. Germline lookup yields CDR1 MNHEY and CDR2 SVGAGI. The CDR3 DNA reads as TGTGCCAGCAGATCTAGCACAGATACGCAGTATTTT. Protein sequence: CASRSSTDTQYF.

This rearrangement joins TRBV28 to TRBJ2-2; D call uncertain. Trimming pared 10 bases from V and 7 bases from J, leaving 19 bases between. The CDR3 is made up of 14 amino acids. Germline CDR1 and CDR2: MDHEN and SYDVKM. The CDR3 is CATAYKSWYGELFF. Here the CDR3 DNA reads TGTGCCACAGCCTACAAATCGTGGTACGGGGAGCTGTTTTTT.

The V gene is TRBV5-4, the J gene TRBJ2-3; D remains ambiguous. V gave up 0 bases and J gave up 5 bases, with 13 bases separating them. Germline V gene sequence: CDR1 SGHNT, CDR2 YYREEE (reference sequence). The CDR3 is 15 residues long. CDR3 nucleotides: TGTGCCAGCAGCTTGGCCCTCACTGGCGGAGATACGCAGTATTTT. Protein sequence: CASSLALTGGDTQYF.